Following are 14 T cell receptor beta chains from one sample sequenced in a study of T cells in Graves' hyperthyroidism and ophthalmopathy. Amplified regions were TCR beta CDR3 sequences from RNA transcripts. The study used the HTBI primer set for a first-round RT-PCR of the TCR CDR3. In TCRdb, the multiplex PCR reads were re-called with MiXCR into one record per CDR3 protein. Of about 640,000 distinct CDR3 sequences listed, about 14% are singletons. Sequencing was done on a sample of blood. The receptors originated from a woman between 45 and 60 years old with Graves' ophthalmopathy.

This clonotype has ten or more counts. The chain couples TRBV15 to TRBJ1-2, with TRBD1 identical over 7 bases. Germline V lookup: CDR1 LNHNV, CDR2 YYDKDF (reference sequence). Unmatched junction bases numbered 13, after V lost 8 bases and J lost 4 bases. The CDR3 extends over 15 amino acids. The CDR3 sequence: CATQKRQGLSYGYTF. The CDR3 nucleotides are TGTGCCACCCAAAAAAGACAGGGTTTAAGCTATGGCTACACCTTC.

This clonotype was detected many times. This chain links TRBV7-8 with TRBJ1-6; unclear D gene. The V gene lost 0 bases and the J gene lost 4 bases, with 4 bases spanning the gap. CDR3 length: 14 amino acids. Germline CDR1 and CDR2: SGHVS and FQNEAQ. CDR3 sequence (DNA): TGTGCCAGCAGCTTAGCTCAGTATAATTCACCCCTCCACTTT. It encodes CASSLAQYNSPLHF.

At least ten counts were recorded for this clonotype. This chain links TRBV4-1 with TRBJ1-2; D remains ambiguous. Germline lookup yields CDR1 MGHRA and CDR2 YSYEKL. V dropped 4 bases and J dropped 2 bases, with 14 bases sitting between them. The CDR3 length is 15 residues. CDR3 in amino acids: CASSRQGQVNYGYTF. The CDR3 nucleotides read TGCGCCAGCAGCCGACAAGGTCAAGTGAACTATGGCTACACCTTC.

This clonotype was recorded a few times. The V gene is TRBV6-2 or TRBV6-3, the J gene TRBJ2-1, with 8 positions matching TRBD1. This CDR3 region has 16 residues. CDR1 is MNHEY, CDR2 SVGEGT, per germline. Unmatched junction bases numbered 14, after V lost 6 bases and J lost 7 bases. CDR3 in DNA: TGTGCCAGCAGGGATCCCGAGGGGCAGGGGGCAAATGAGCAGTTCTTC. It is translated as CASRDPEGQGANEQFF.

The chain carries TRBV25-1 and TRBJ1-1; D might be TRBD1 (5 bases). CDR3 length: 14 amino acids. V lost 4 bases and J lost 6, with 15 bases in between. Germline V gene sequence: CDR1 MGHDK, CDR2 SYGVNS. As DNA, the CDR3 is TGTGCCAGCAGTGGCAGGGACCAGCGGGCTGAAGCTTTCTTT. This sequence encodes CASSGRDQRAEAFF.

This clonotype has a handful of counts. The chain has TRBV20-1 and TRBJ2-1; 8 nucleotides match TRBD2. The ends lost 6 bases at V and 5 bases at J; junction bases unmatched: 12. Germline V gives CDR1 DFQATT, CDR2 SNEGSKA (reference sequence). The CDR3 has 15 residues. The CDR3 protein is CSAPTGTRINNEQFF. The CDR3 DNA is TGCAGTGCACCTACCGGGACTAGAATAAACAATGAGCAGTTCTTC.

V and J are TRBV15 and TRBJ2-5, with TRBD2 matching over 12 bases. This CDR3 contains 17 residues. The germline CDR1 and CDR2 sequences are LNHNV and YYDKDF (reference sequence). V was clipped by 3 bases and J by 5 bases; unmatched bases: 10. The CDR3 here is CATSRAKTSGSLETQYF. CDR3 nucleotide sequence: TGTGCCACCAGCAGGGCCAAGACTAGCGGGAGCTTGGAGACCCAGTACTTC.

This clonotype was seen only a few times. In DNA, the CDR3 is TGTGCCAGCAGCGGCCGACAGGGTACGACAGATACGCAGTATTTT. Translating gives CASSGRQGTTDTQYF. The genes are TRBV6-1 and TRBJ2-3; 7 bases fit TRBD1. The CDR3 sequence is 15 residues long. Trimming cost V 6 bases and J 3 bases; bases outside gene matches: 9. Germline loops: CDR1 MNHNS, CDR2 SASEGT.

This clonotype has at least ten counts. The rearrangement joins TRBV28 to TRBJ1-1; D may be TRBD1 (6 bases). V gave up 7 bases and J gave up 4 bases, with 22 bases separating them. This CDR3 is built from 16 residues. The germline gives CDR1 MDHEN, CDR2 SYDVKM. The CDR3 loop is CASTDVDSGSSTEAFF. CDR3 nucleotide sequence: TGTGCCAGCACCGATGTGGACAGTGGGTCGAGCACTGAAGCTTTCTTT. The entire variable domain, with the rest obtained from reference TRBV28 and TRBJ1-1, is as follows: DVKVTQSSRYLVKRTGEKVFLECVQDMDHENMFWYRQDPGLGLRLIYFSYDVKMKEKGDIPEGYSVSREKKERFSLILESASTNQTSMYLCASTDVDSGSSTEAFFGQGTRLTVV.

This clonotype was found a few times. This chain uses TRBV6-1 with TRBJ2-1; perhaps D is TRBD1 or TRBD2 (7 bases each). The CDR3 loop spans 15 amino acids. V was cut by 6 bases and J by 8 bases, with 20 bases left in between. CDR1 is MNHNS, CDR2 SASEGT, per germline. The CDR3 DNA reads TGTGCCAGCAGCCAGACTGGGAGGGGGCACGATGAGCAGTTCTTC. Translated: CASSQTGRGHDEQFF.

This clonotype was picked up many times. This chain uses TRBV20-1 with TRBJ2-3; D possibly corresponds to TRBD2 (6 bases). Trimming left V 5 bases short and J 2 bases short, with 14 bases between. The CDR3 totals 14 residues. The germline V gene has CDR1 DFQATT and CDR2 SNEGSKA (reference sequence). CDR3 protein: CSAVGGTTTDTQYF. CDR3 DNA: TGCAGTGCTGTGGGCGGGACCACCACAGATACGCAGTATTTT.

Many counts were recorded for this clonotype. The V gene is TRBV10-3, the J gene TRBJ2-1; no definite D call. The germline gives CDR1 ENHRY, CDR2 SYGVKD. The CDR3 loop spans 14 amino acids. V was trimmed by 9 bases and J by 2 bases, leaving 14 bases between them. CDR3 nucleotide sequence: TGTGCCATAGGTGGGGAAAGGCCCTACAATGAGCAGTTCTTC. It yields the protein CAIGGERPYNEQFF.

This clonotype was seen many times. The J gene is TRBJ2-3, the V gene TRBV6-5; D is unresolved. Germline V gene lookup returns CDR1 MNHEY and CDR2 SVGAGI. V lost 4 bases, J lost 6 bases, and 23 bases lay in between. This CDR3 contains 17 residues. The CDR3, as DNA: TGTGCCAGCAGTTTAAACATGGCCGGATCACCTGGGGATACGCAGTATTTT. This encodes CASSLNMAGSPGDTQYF.

The CDR3 region is CASEPDRGLFAEAFF. Here the CDR3 DNA reads TGTGCCAGCGAGCCGGACAGGGGGCTTTTCGCTGAAGCTTTCTTT. The chain combines TRBV2 with TRBJ1-1, with 11 bases that match TRBD1. Germline V gene lookup returns CDR1 SNHLY and CDR2 FYNNEI. The trim removed 8 bases at V and 6 bases at J, leaving 11 bases unmatched. CDR3 length: 15 amino acids.